Listed below are T cell receptor beta chains from one sample, sequenced in a study of blood T cell repertoires in COVID-19. Profiling relied on immunoSEQ multiplex PCR, and the TCRdb table lists in-frame clones only, not all of them. The data hold under 250,000 clones, with nearly 85% observed a single time. The sequenced material came from peripheral blood. The receptors derive from a human donor in a cohort sampled during active COVID-19. The CDR3 runs from the conserved cysteine through the conserved F or W. D genes are given only for firm matches. Clone size appears in some rows only: once, few, many, or a class for an expanded clone.

abundance	d_gene	v_gene	j_gene	CDR3nt	CDR3aa
-	TRBD1	TRBV5-1	TRBJ2-2	TGCGCCAGCAGCCCGGGGACAGGGCGCACCGGGGAGCTGTTTTTT	CASSPGTGRTGELFF
-	TRBD1	TRBV27	TRBJ1-1	TGTGCCAGCAGACCCCGAGGGACAGCTAACTGGCGCACTGAAGCTTTCTTT	CASRPRGTANWRTEAFF
-	-	TRBV6-2/TRBV6-3	TRBJ1-1	TGTGCCAGCAGTTACCAAGCCTCCCGGGGGACTGAAGCTTTCTTT	CASSYQASRGTEAFF
-	TRBD1	TRBV18	TRBJ1-1	TGTGCCAGCTCAGCAGGACAGGGGAGGACTGAAGCTTTCTTT	CASSAGQGRTEAFF
-	-	TRBV7-9	TRBJ2-1	TGTGCCAGCCCGCGGACAAGCTACAATGAGCAGTTCTTC	CASPRTSYNEQFF
-	-	TRBV2	TRBJ2-5	TGTGCCAGCACCTACGCTCCCGGGACCCAGTACTTC	CASTYAPGTQYF
-	TRBD1	TRBV5-1	TRBJ2-3	TGCGCCAGCAGCTCGACAGGGGGCACAGATACGCAGTATTTT	CASSSTGGTDTQYF
-	-	TRBV18	TRBJ2-5	TGTGCCAGCTCACCACTGGGGGGCCAAGAGACCCAGTACTTC	CASSPLGGQETQYF
-	-	TRBV6-1	TRBJ2-2	TGTGCCAGCAGCCTCCGCTCAGGGGCCACCGGGGAGCTGTTTTTT	CASSLRSGATGELFF
-	-	TRBV6-6	TRBJ1-1	TGTGCCAGCGCCAGGGTTCTGAACACTGAAGCTTTCTTT	CASARVLNTEAFF
few	TRBD2	TRBV19	TRBJ2-1	TGTGCCAGTAGCCCGTATCGCGGGAGAAGCGATGAGCAGTTCTTC	CASSPYRGRSDEQFF
many	-	TRBV18	TRBJ1-5	TGTGCCAGCTCACCGGGGTCGGGAAATCAGCCCCAGCATTTT	CASSPGSGNQPQHF
-	-	TRBV7-9	TRBJ1-6	TGTGCCAGCAGCTTATCCCTGGCACCTTCACCCCTCCACTTT	CASSLSLAPSPLHF
-	TRBD2	TRBV19	TRBJ2-1	TGTGCCAGTTCCCCAGCGGGAATTTACAATGAGCAGTTCTTC	CASSPAGIYNEQFF
-	-	TRBV7-9	TRBJ2-7	TGTGCCAGCAGCCCCGTCCTCTACGAGCAGTACTTC	CASSPVLYEQYF
-	-	TRBV12-5	TRBJ2-7	TGTGCTAGTGGCCTAGATTTTACCTACGAGCAGTACTTC	CASGLDFTYEQYF
-	TRBD1	TRBV6-6	TRBJ2-7	TGTGCCAGCAGCCTGGGACAGATGGCCTACGAGCAGTACTTC	CASSLGQMAYEQYF
-	TRBD2	TRBV5-1	TRBJ2-2	TGCGCCAGCAGCTTTATGAGAGCGGGGTACGCCGGGGAGCTGTTTTTT	CASSFMRAGYAGELFF
-	-	TRBV3-1/TRBV3-2	TRBJ2-7	TGTGCCAGCAGCCAGACAGATTCCTACGAGCAGTACTTC	CASSQTDSYEQYF
-	-	TRBV5-1	TRBJ2-5	TGCGCCAGCAGCATCCCCAGGGTTCTGCAAGAGACCCAGTACTTC	CASSIPRVLQETQYF
-	-	TRBV7-9	TRBJ2-3	TGTGCCAGCAGCCCCCGAGCGGCGGCTAGCACAGATACGCAGTATTTT	CASSPRAAASTDTQYF
-	TRBD1	TRBV5-6	TRBJ2-3	TGTGCCAGCAGCGATCCGGGACAGCTCACAGATACGCAGTATTTT	CASSDPGQLTDTQYF
-	TRBD1	TRBV29-1	TRBJ2-7	TGCAGCGTTGAGGTAGGACAGGGGACGGGGCAGTACTTC	CSVEVGQGTGQYF
-	-	TRBV19	TRBJ2-1	TGTGCCAGTAGTACTCACAGAGGGTCGCAGTTCTTC	CASSTHRGSQFF
-	-	TRBV21-1	TRBJ2-5	TGTGCCAGCAGCACTCAAGGGCGGGATGAGACCCAGTACTTC	CASSTQGRDETQYF
-	TRBD2	TRBV4-1	TRBJ2-3	TGCGCCAGCAGCCAACTAGCGGACACAGATACGCAGTATTTT	CASSQLADTDTQYF
few	-	TRBV2	TRBJ1-4	TGTGCCAGCACCCAACAAACAGTGCGTAATGAAAAACTGTTTTTT	CASTQQTVRNEKLFF
many	-	TRBV5-5	TRBJ2-7	TGTGCCAGCAGCCCGATTTCAGGGGTCGAGCAGTACTTC	CASSPISGVEQYF
-	TRBD1	TRBV7-8	TRBJ2-7	TGTGCCAGCAGCGGAGGACAGGGGCACCACGAGCAGTACTTC	CASSGGQGHHEQYF
-	TRBD1	TRBV3-1/TRBV3-2	TRBJ2-7	TGTGCCAGCAGCCATCCCGGGACAGGGGCCGAGCAGTACTTC	CASSHPGTGAEQYF
-	TRBD1	TRBV30	TRBJ1-6	TGTGCCTGGAGTGTCGGGACAGGGGATTATAATTCACCCCTCCACTTT	CAWSVGTGDYNSPLHF
-	TRBD1	TRBV24-1	TRBJ2-3	TGTGCCACCAGTGACCGATCAAGACAGGGTGAGACCACAGATACGCAGTATTTT	CATSDRSRQGETTDTQYF
-	-	TRBV27	TRBJ1-1	TGTGCCAGCAGTTTACTGAGGAACACTGAAGCTTTCTTT	CASSLLRNTEAFF
-	TRBD2	TRBV4-1	TRBJ2-5	TGCGCCAGCAGCCCTTCATTAGCGGGGCCCGGGAGGGAGACCCAGTACTTC	CASSPSLAGPGRETQYF
-	TRBD1	TRBV9	TRBJ1-4	TGTGCCAGCAGCGTCTCAGGGGGCACGGCTAATGAAAAACTGTTTTTT	CASSVSGGTANEKLFF
few	TRBD1	TRBV19	TRBJ1-4	TGTGCCAGTATGGACAGGTCCAGCGAAAAACTGTTTTTT	CASMDRSSEKLFF
-	TRBD2	TRBV10-1	TRBJ2-1	TGCGCCAGCAGTGAGTCTCGCGGGGGGCTTTACAATGAGCAGTTCTTC	CASSESRGGLYNEQFF
few	-	TRBV28	TRBJ1-1	TGTGCCAGCAGTTTACTCCCGGGAGACAACACTGAAGCTTTCTTT	CASSLLPGDNTEAFF
-	-	TRBV4-2	TRBJ1-1	TGTGCCAGCAGACCGGACAGAGGAAACACTGAAGCTTTCTTT	CASRPDRGNTEAFF
many	TRBD1	TRBV19	TRBJ1-1	TGTGCCAGTAGTACACAGACAGGGGAAGCTTTCTTT	CASSTQTGEAFF
-	TRBD1	TRBV7-9	TRBJ2-6	TGTGCCAGCAGCCCCGGGACAGGGCCCGGGGCCAACGTCCTGACTTTC	CASSPGTGPGANVLTF
-	TRBD1	TRBV27	TRBJ2-1	TGTGCCAGCAGTTTTATATCAACAGGGGCGAAGCAGTTCTTC	CASSFISTGAKQFF
-	-	TRBV28	TRBJ1-1	TGTGCCAGCGGCAGGCGACAGACGAACACTGAAGCTTTCTTT	CASGRRQTNTEAFF
-	-	TRBV15	TRBJ1-2	TGTGCCACCAGCAGAGGAGGCTTAGCTAACTATGGCTACACCTTC	CATSRGGLANYGYTF
-	TRBD1	TRBV7-2	TRBJ2-1	TGTGCCAGCAGCTTCCCGGACAGGGGGGTTCGGGAGGGCCTTAGGGAGCAGTTCTTC	CASSFPDRGVREGLREQFF
-	TRBD1	TRBV2	TRBJ2-7	TGTGCCAGCAGGTTCAGGGGGCGCTACGAGCAGTACTTC	CASRFRGRYEQYF
once	-	TRBV5-4	TRBJ2-7	TGTGCCAGCAGCTTTCTTCCGGGGGATAGGGCAACCTACGAGCAGTACTTC	CASSFLPGDRATYEQYF
-	TRBD1	TRBV29-1	TRBJ1-2	TGCAGCGTTGATTTGGACAGGGGCCGGTACACCTTC	CSVDLDRGRYTF
-	TRBD1	TRBV5-8	TRBJ2-1	TGTGCCAGCAGCTTGGGGGGGACAGGGTACTACAATGAGCAGTTCTTC	CASSLGGTGYYNEQFF
-	-	TRBV28	TRBJ1-3	TGTGCCAGCAGTTTAGGAGGGCACATCACTGGAAACACCATATATTTT	CASSLGGHITGNTIYF
-	TRBD1	TRBV4-1	TRBJ1-4	TGCGCCAGCAGCCAGACGGACAGGGATAATGAAAAACTGTTTTTT	CASSQTDRDNEKLFF
-	TRBD1	TRBV27	TRBJ1-1	TGTGCCAGCAGTTTATTTAACAGGGGGCACACTGAAGCTTTCTTT	CASSLFNRGHTEAFF
-	-	TRBV7-3	TRBJ2-6	TGTGCCAGCAGCGCGGTTCTTGGGGCCAACGTCCTGACTTTC	CASSAVLGANVLTF
-	-	TRBV12-5	TRBJ1-3	TGTGCTAGTGGGTACGGGAGCTCTGGAAACACCATATATTTT	CASGYGSSGNTIYF
-	-	TRBV6-5	TRBJ1-2	TGTGCCAGCAGCCGACTTAGGTCGCCCAACTATGGCTACACCTTC	CASSRLRSPNYGYTF
-	-	TRBV7-2	TRBJ2-7	TGTGCCAGCAGCTTAAGGTCCAGGATGGACTACGAGCAGTACTTC	CASSLRSRMDYEQYF
-	-	TRBV11-2	TRBJ2-2	TGTGCCAGCAGCTTCCTCGGTCGGGCGAGAGGGCGAGCCGGGGAGCTGTTTTTT	CASSFLGRARGRAGELFF
-	TRBD1	TRBV25-1	TRBJ2-5	TGTGCCAGCAGTATACCGGGACAGGCGGGGGAGACCCAGTACTTC	CASSIPGQAGETQYF